The 4 T cell receptor beta chains presented below share a single source sample, sequenced in a study of identical twins. TCRdb passed the 5' RACE reads through MiXCR, listing each CDR3 protein once. The sample gives 650,000 to 800,000 distinct CDR3 sequences, 8% to 9% of which show up once; roughly 0.9% is in the top ten. These data also formed part of another study, on yellow fever vaccine responses in identical twins.

Source material: PBMCs. The source of these receptors is a young woman in good health.

This clonotype was seen a handful of times. This rearrangement joins TRBV2 to TRBJ2-5; TRBD1 is a possible D gene (5 bases). There are 16 residues in the CDR3. V lost 6 bases, J lost 1 base, and 18 bases lay in between. Germline values: CDR1 SNHLY, CDR2 FYNNEI. The CDR3 DNA follows: TGTGCCAGCAGCGGATCTCTAGGACACCGCCAAGAGACCCAGTACTTC. This encodes CASSGSLGHRQETQYF.

This clonotype came up a few times. V is TRBV7-3 and J is TRBJ2-7; TRBD2 aligns across 8 bases. The V and J ends lost 4 bases and 3 bases, in that order; junction bases with no gene match: 5. The CDR3 length is 14 residues. Germline CDR1 reads SGHTA; CDR2 reads FQGTGA. CDR3 DNA: TGTGCCAGCAGCTCCCGGGGGGGGCACTACGAGCAGTACTTC. It yields the protein CASSSRGGHYEQYF.

This sequence joins TRBV4-3 and TRBJ2-1, with 11 nucleotides matching TRBD2. The CDR3 runs to 17 residues. The germline CDR1 and CDR2 sequences are LGHNA and YSLEER. The junction had 11 bases not matched to a gene; V was cut back by 3 bases and J by 7 bases. Here the CDR3 DNA reads TGCGCCAGCAGCCACGGGTTAGCGGGAGGGAGTGGAAATGAGCAGTTCTTC. This translates into CASSHGLAGGSGNEQFF.

This chain uses TRBV12-3 or TRBV12-4 with TRBJ2-5; tentatively, D is TRBD2 (6 bases). The CDR3 consists of 15 residues. The V and J ends lost 5 bases and 7 bases respectively, with 20 bases between them. CDR3 nucleotide sequence: TGTGCCAGCAGTCTCGCGATGGGGGGATCAGGGACCCAGTACTTC. Protein product: CASSLAMGGSGTQYF.